This T cell receptor (beta chain) was sequenced in a study of T-cell memory formation after mild COVID-19. This clonotype showed up just a few times. Each CDR3 protein gets one entry after TCRdb re-called the 5' RACE reads with MiXCR. The repertoire consists of approximately 300,000 distinct CDR3 sequences, with 15% to 20% occurring once and the leading ten covering 20% to 25%. Trimming pared 6 bases from V and 6 bases from J, leaving 18 bases between. CDR1 is MGHDK and CDR2 is SYGVNS in the germline V gene. The CDR3 spans 14 residues. This receptor was identified in a man between 18 and 35 years old who had mild COVID-19 (a few samples of this study predate the infection). Cell type and time point are not known. The chain links TRBV25-1 to TRBJ2-7; perhaps TRBD1 as D (6 bases). Sequencing input: PBMCs or a T cell subset sorted from them (not recorded which). This chain's CDR3 is CASRAGTSVGEQYF. DNA for the CDR3: TGTGCCAGCAGGGCAGGGACATCGGTGGGCGAGCAGTACTTC.